Below are 26 T cell receptor beta chains sequenced from a single sample in a study of blood T cells in healthy people across ages. For the second PCR, which ran for about 7 to 12 cycles, a sample-barcoded 5' primer and a J-beta primer mix were used. MiXCR was run by TCRdb on the 5' RACE reads, yielding one entry per CDR3 protein. The sample consists of 800,000 to 1,300,000 distinct CDR3 sequences, approximately 25% of them appearing once. These data are also associated with another study on T cells of mothers and their children.

Sequencing used blood. The receptors were gathered from a girl aged 2-10 years in good health.

The chain links TRBV5-1 to TRBJ2-7; perhaps TRBD2 as D (6 bases). The V gene lost 0 bases and the J gene lost 6 bases, with 16 bases spanning the gap. The CDR3 consists of 15 residues. From germline, CDR1 is SGHRS and CDR2 YFSETQ. The CDR3 region has the DNA TGCGCCAGCAGCTTGGCAGAGGGAGGAGTACGCGAGCAGTACTTC. Its translation is CASSLAEGGVREQYF.

This rearrangement joins TRBV6-2 or TRBV6-3 to TRBJ2-1; 9 nucleotides match TRBD2. Trimming at V came to 2 bases and at J to 4 bases, leaving 3 bases not matched to a gene. The CDR3 spans 15 residues. Germline V gene data show CDR1 as MNHEY and CDR2 as SVGEGT. Written as DNA, the CDR3 is TGTGCCAGCAGTTACGGCGGGGGGGCATACAATGAGCAGTTCTTC. Translation: CASSYGGGAYNEQFF.

The chain is built from TRBV20-1 and TRBJ2-7; TRBD1 might be the D (6 bases). Trimming stripped 1 base from V and 1 base from J, with 8 bases between. Germline V gene data show CDR1 as DFQATT and CDR2 as SNEGSKA (reference sequence). There are 13 residues in the CDR3. The CDR3 DNA sequence: TGCAGTGCTAGAGCGGACAGATCCTACGAGCAGTACTTC. Amino acid sequence: CSARADRSYEQYF.

This clonotype has a single count. The chain uses TRBV11-2 and TRBJ2-5; 10 bases agree with TRBD2. Matching the DNA end better, TRBJ2-7 makes the J call doubtful. CDR3 length: 15 amino acids. Germline V gene lookup returns CDR1 SGHAT and CDR2 FQNNGV. Written as DNA, the CDR3 is TGTGCCAGCAGCTCGGTACTAGCGGGAAACTACGAGCAGTACTTC. Its protein product is CASSSVLAGNYEQYF.

This clonotype was picked up a small number of times. This chain links TRBV20-1 with TRBJ2-7; D perhaps matches TRBD1 (5 bases). This CDR3 is built from 13 residues. Between the trimmed V and J ends, which lost 6 bases and 2 bases, there was a span of 14 bases. Germline values: CDR1 DFQATT, CDR2 SNEGSKA (reference sequence). The CDR3 loop is CSATAGFTYEQYF. The CDR3 DNA reads as TGCAGTGCAACCGCAGGGTTTACCTACGAGCAGTACTTC.

The rearrangement uses TRBV29-1 and TRBJ1-1; TRBD1 is a possible D gene (5 bases). The CDR3 is 12 amino acids. Germline V gene data show CDR1 as SQVTM and CDR2 as ANQGSEA. V lost 1 base and J lost 11, with 14 bases in between. As DNA, the CDR3 is TGCAGCGTTGAAGGAGTAGTGTGGGGGGCTTTCTTT. It encodes CSVEGVVWGAFF.

This clonotype was observed a handful of times. The chain uses TRBV6-1 and TRBJ2-3; TRBD2 might be the D (7 bases). The CDR3 totals 14 residues. With 2 bases removed from V and 14 bases from J, the gap between germline ends came to 20 bases. Germline V gene sequence: CDR1 MNHNS, CDR2 SASEGT. CDR3 in amino acids: CASSENGAGAGRYF. The DNA of the CDR3 is TGTGCCAGCAGTGAAAACGGCGCGGGGGCGGGCCGGTATTTT.

CDR3 in DNA: TGTGCCAGCAACTTAGCGGGAGAGGAGTATGAGCAGTTCTTC. This encodes CASNLAGEEYEQFF. The chain recombines TRBV12-3 or TRBV12-4 with TRBJ2-1; 9 bases align to TRBD2. The CDR3 runs 14 residues. With 7 bases clipped from V and 8 bases from J, the junction kept 9 bases outside the gene matches.

V and J are TRBV29-1 and TRBJ1-2; TRBD1 might be the D (5 bases). V dropped 6 bases and J dropped 6 bases, with 17 bases sitting between them. The length of the CDR3 is 13 residues. The germline V gene has CDR1 SQVTM and CDR2 ANQGSEA. CDR3 DNA sequence: TGCAGCGTGGGACTGACAGAAGTTAATGGCTACACCTTC. Residues: CSVGLTEVNGYTF.

The DNA of the CDR3 is TGTGCCAGCAGTTTAATTGCGGGAAGCTATGGCTACACCTTC. Translating it yields CASSLIAGSYGYTF. This sequence joins TRBV28 and TRBJ1-2, with no clear D. There are 14 residues in the CDR3. Trimming took off 2 bases at V and 4 bases at J, with 11 bases between the two ends. Germline CDR1 is MDHEN and CDR2 is SYDVKM.

Details on this clonotype: At one end the junction does not follow the germline gene, possibly because of a read error. J is TRBJ2-5 and V is TRBV7-3; 7 nucleotides line up with TRBD2. CDR3 length equals 16 residues. Germline CDR1 reads SGHTA; CDR2 reads FQGTGA. In nucleotides, the CDR3 is TGTGCCAGCAGCCTAACCGGGGGGAAGTTCGAAGAGACCCAGTACTTC. It codes for CASSLTGGKFEETQYF.

J is TRBJ1-2 and V is TRBV29-1, with TRBD1 identical over 7 bases. Germline V CDR1 and CDR2: SQVTM, ANQGSEA. The CDR3 spans 11 residues. J lost 7 bases, V lost 4 bases, and 3 bases had no gene match. CDR3 sequence: CSVVAGGGYTF. CDR3 bases: TGCAGCGTTGTCGCAGGGGGTGGCTACACCTTC. Combining the CDR3 with reference TRBV29-1 and TRBJ1-2 gives the whole variable domain SAVISQKPSRDICQRGTSLTIQCQVDSQVTMMFWYRQQPGQSLTLIATANQGSEATYESGFVIDKFPISRPNLTFSTLTVSNMSPEDSSIYLCSVVAGGGYTFGSGTRLTVV.

This clonotype was recorded only once. The V and J genes are TRBV24-1 and TRBJ2-6; a possible D gene is TRBD1 (6 bases). V was clipped by 12 bases and J by 2 bases, with 28 bases between them. Germline-derived CDR1 and CDR2 are KGHDR and SFDVKD. The CDR3 runs to 19 residues. DNA of the CDR3: TGTGCCCCGCCCAACCGGTTAGGACAGAGGAGGCCTGGGGCCAACGTCCTGACTTTC. Translated, it gives CAPPNRLGQRRPGANVLTF.

V and J are TRBV11-2 and TRBJ2-1, with 12 nucleotides matching TRBD2. There are 20 residues in the CDR3. Germline V lookup: CDR1 SGHAT, CDR2 FQNNGV. V lost 4 bases and J lost 0; bases outside the gene matches: 13. The CDR3 is CASSSWGSSGGDSSYNEQFF. As DNA, the CDR3 is TGTGCCAGCAGCTCATGGGGGTCTAGCGGGGGGGACAGCTCCTACAATGAGCAGTTCTTC. Full variable domain (rest looked up from reference TRBV11-2 and TRBJ2-1): EAGVAQSPRYKIIEKRQSVAFWCNPISGHATLYWYQQILGQGPKLLIQFQNNGVVDDSQLPKDRFSAERLKGVDSTLKIQPAKLEDSAVYLCASSSWGSSGGDSSYNEQFFGPGTRLTVL.

The rearrangement links TRBV6-2 or TRBV6-3 to TRBJ2-1, with a tentative D call TRBD2 (6 bases). Germline lookup yields CDR1 MNHEY and CDR2 SVGEGT. The V end was cut by 0 bases, the J end by 4 bases, with 16 bases between. The CDR3 has 17 amino acids. CDR3 region: CASSYSLSLAYYNEQFF. DNA of the CDR3: TGTGCCAGCAGTTACTCTTTATCGCTAGCGTATTACAATGAGCAGTTCTTC.

The chain couples TRBV28 to TRBJ2-1; 8 nucleotides agree with TRBD2. The V gene's germline CDR1 is MDHEN and CDR2 SYDVKM. Unmatched junction bases numbered 9, after V lost 1 base and J lost 4 bases. The CDR3 spans 17 residues. CDR3 in DNA: TGTGCCAGCAGTTTATTTGCGGGAGGAACAAGGTACAATGAGCAGTTCTTC. It specifies CASSLFAGGTRYNEQFF. Together with reference TRBV28 and TRBJ2-1, the CDR3 gives the full variable domain: DVKVTQSSRYLVKRTGEKVFLECVQDMDHENMFWYRQDPGLGLRLIYFSYDVKMKEKGDIPEGYSVSREKKERFSLILESASTNQTSMYLCASSLFAGGTRYNEQFFGPGTRLTVL.

V is TRBV27 and J is TRBJ1-2; tentative D call: TRBD1 (6 bases). Germline CDR1 MNHEY, CDR2 SMNVEV (reference sequence). Deletions cut 4 bases from V and 14 bases from J, with 14 bases between. The CDR3 runs 11 residues. CDR3 coding DNA: TGTGCCAGCAGTTCCCGGGGGCGGAGGACCTTC. Amino acid sequence: CASSSRGRRTF.

The gene calls are TRBV6-5 and TRBJ2-7; TRBD2 matches at 7 bases. V lost 2 bases and J lost 3; bases outside the gene matches: 16. Germline V lookup: CDR1 MNHEY, CDR2 SVGAGI. CDR3 length equals 18 residues. The CDR3 nucleotides read TGTGCCAGCAGTTACGGGGCCGACCGGCTAGCGGATAACTACGAGCAGTACTTC. Its protein product is CASSYGADRLADNYEQYF.

V gene TRBV20-1 combines with J gene TRBJ2-1; 7 nucleotides agree with TRBD1. Germline loops: CDR1 DFQATT, CDR2 SNEGSKA (reference sequence). CDR3 length: 12 amino acids. Trimming cost V 7 bases and J 3 bases; bases outside gene matches: 3. CDR3 sequence (DNA): TGCAGTGTCAGGACAGGCTACAATGAGCAGTTCTTC. Translation: CSVRTGYNEQFF.

There are a few counts of this clonotype. The V gene is TRBV13, the J gene TRBJ2-5; 11 bases align to TRBD2. Matching the DNA end better, TRBJ2-1 makes the J call doubtful. Per the germline V gene, CDR1 is PRHDT and CDR2 is FYEKMQ (reference sequence). This CDR3 has 18 amino acids. The chain's CDR3 is CASSLNSGGEDSLNEQFF. In DNA, the CDR3 is TGTGCCAGCAGCTTAAATAGCGGGGGGGAAGATAGCCTCAATGAGCAGTTCTTC.

This chain links TRBV21-1 with TRBJ2-1; the table gives TRBD1 as D, unverified against the DNA. The J call could be wrong; TRBJ2-7 is a better fit for the DNA end. TRBV21-1 is marked as a pseudogene. This CDR3 is 15 amino acids long. CDR3 residues: CASSKGGGALYEQYF. CDR3 bases: TGTGCCAGCAGCAAAGGAGGGGGCGCTCTCTACGAGCAGTACTTC.

This clonotype was recorded many times. The V call is TRBV9, the J call TRBJ1-2; D unresolved. V was pared by 0 bases and J by 2 bases, with 11 bases between. The CDR3 contains 15 residues. CDR1 SGDLS and CDR2 YYNGEE come from the germline V gene. CDR3 nucleotides: TGTGCCAGCAGCGTAGAAGGACTCCCCAACTATGGCTACACCTTC. Residues: CASSVEGLPNYGYTF.

The chain combines TRBV7-9 with TRBJ1-2; TRBD1 is a possible D gene (5 bases). Trimming left V 3 bases short and J 3 bases short, with 17 bases between. Per the germline V gene, CDR1 is SEHNR and CDR2 is FQNEAQ (reference sequence). The CDR3 consists of 16 residues. This CDR3 is CASSFRDPDGDYGYTF. In DNA, the CDR3 is TGTGCCAGCAGCTTCCGGGACCCCGACGGGGACTATGGCTACACCTTC.

As to this clonotype: One end of the junction fails to match germline, which may point to a read error. This rearrangement joins TRBV27 to TRBJ2-2; D ambiguous. The germline CDR1 and CDR2 sequences are MNHEY and SMNVEV (reference sequence). The CDR3 is 13 residues long. CDR3 bases: TGTGCCATCAGTTTTGAGAACACCGGGGAGCTGTTTTTT. It specifies CAISFENTGELFF.

On this clonotype itself: This may be a read error, as it is one base from a much larger clone. The V gene is TRBV5-1, the J gene TRBJ2-4, with 7 nucleotides matching TRBD1. Germline CDR1 is SGHRS and CDR2 is YFSETQ. Losses at the gene ends were 4 bases for V and 12 bases for J; bases not matched to a gene: 7. The CDR3 is 12 amino acids. The CDR3 sequence: CASSPDRDSQYF. CDR3 nucleotide sequence: TGCGCCAGCAGCCCTGACCGGGACAGTCAGTACTTC.

The chain uses TRBV7-6 and TRBJ1-4; a possible D gene is TRBD1 (6 bases). Trimming took 5 bases from V and 11 from J, leaving 18 bases between them. There are 14 residues in the CDR3. Germline V gene sequence: CDR1 SGHVS, CDR2 FNYEAQ. This CDR3 reads CASSPLDSPGKLFF. CDR3 nucleotides: TGTGCCAGCAGCCCTCTGGACAGTCCGGGCAAACTGTTTTTT.